These 10 T cell receptor beta chains came from one sample sequenced in a study of blood T cells in healthy people across ages. A J-beta primer mix and a sample-barcoded 5' primer were used in a second PCR of roughly 6 to 11 cycles. TCRdb itself ran the 5' RACE reads through MiXCR, one entry per CDR3 protein. Of about 1.1 million distinct CDR3 sequences listed, under 40% are singletons. Source material: blood. These receptors originate from a man aged 18 to 29 in good health.

V usage is TRBV15 and J usage is TRBJ2-5; 11 positions agree with TRBD2. The CDR3 length is 17 residues. Germline CDR1 reads LNHNV; CDR2 reads YYDKDF (reference sequence). After removal of 5 bases from V and 3 bases from J, the junction contained 11 bases not matched to a gene. The CDR3 spells CATSGSKLAGEEETQYF. DNA for the CDR3: TGTGCCACCAGCGGATCTAAACTAGCGGGGGAGGAAGAGACCCAGTACTTC.

This clonotype showed up just once. A much bigger clone sits one base away, suggesting this may be a read error. V is TRBV29-1 and J is TRBJ2-1, with D tentatively TRBD1 (6 bases). Germline V CDR1 and CDR2: SQVTM, ANQGSEA. Trimming took off 4 bases at V and 4 bases at J, with 17 bases between the two ends. This CDR3 region has 15 residues. CDR3 in amino acids: CSVVPRDTGYNEQFF. The CDR3 region has the DNA TGCAGCGTTGTGCCCCGGGACACCGGATACAATGAGCAGTTCTTC.

Note on this clonotype: One base away lies a much larger clone, so this may be a sequencing read error. The genes are TRBV11-1 and TRBJ2-1; D could derive from TRBD1 or TRBD2 (5 bases each). TRBJ2-7 explains the end of the DNA better; the J call may be wrong. Germline loops: CDR1 SGHAT, CDR2 FQDESV (reference sequence). The CDR3 has 15 residues. The CDR3 coding sequence is TGTGCCAGCAGCTCGGGACCGAGCTCCTACAATGAGCAGTACTTC. It is translated as CASSSGPSSYNEQYF.

V gene TRBV20-1 combines with J gene TRBJ1-2, with 7 nucleotides matching TRBD1. Germline CDR1 and CDR2: DFQATT and SNEGSKA (reference sequence). This CDR3 spans 15 amino acids. V trimming: 1 base; J trimming: 6 bases; junction bases outside the gene matches: 11. The CDR3 here is CSARGSTGVSDGYTF. For the CDR3, the DNA is TGCAGTGCTAGAGGCTCCACAGGGGTTAGTGATGGCTACACCTTC.

This clonotype has just one count. The rearrangement links TRBV10-3 to TRBJ1-5; TRBD1 matches 8 bases. After removal of 2 bases from V and 6 bases from J, the junction contained 3 bases not matched to a gene. Germline CDR1 ENHRY, CDR2 SYGVKD. This CDR3 has 14 residues. The chain's CDR3 is CAISEAGGRQPQHF. As DNA, the CDR3 is TGTGCCATCAGTGAGGCAGGGGGCCGTCAGCCCCAGCATTTT.

The chain joins TRBV29-1 to TRBJ1-1; no clear D gene. V was trimmed by 2 bases and J by 6 bases, leaving 22 bases between them. The CDR3 spans 16 residues. The germline V gene has CDR1 SQVTM and CDR2 ANQGSEA. CDR3 protein: CSVEPPGWGALAEAFF. In DNA, the CDR3 is TGCAGCGTTGAACCCCCGGGGTGGGGAGCGTTGGCTGAAGCTTTCTTT.

The CDR3 reads CASSLGGTVRGNQPQHF. The CDR3 DNA follows: TGTGCCAGCAGTTTAGGAGGGACTGTGAGAGGCAATCAGCCCCAGCATTTT. The gene calls are TRBV12-3 or TRBV12-4 and TRBJ1-5; perhaps TRBD1 as D (5 bases). With 1 base removed from V and 2 bases from J, the gap between germline ends came to 15 bases. The CDR3 runs to 17 residues.

This clonotype appeared many times. The J gene is TRBJ2-3, the V gene TRBV4-3, with D possibly being TRBD1 (6 bases). Germline V gene sequence: CDR1 LGHNA, CDR2 YSLEER. V was cut by 1 base and J by 0 bases, with 11 bases left in between. There are 16 residues in the CDR3. This CDR3 is CASSQGGGTSTDTQYF. The CDR3, as DNA: TGCGCCAGCAGCCAAGGAGGGGGAACGAGCACAGATACGCAGTATTTT.

The chain has TRBV30 and TRBJ2-3; the D gene is possibly TRBD2 (6 bases). Germline V CDR1 and CDR2: GTSNPN, SVGIG (reference sequence). The V end was cut by 5 bases, the J end by 3 bases, with 18 bases between. The CDR3 runs to 15 residues. The CDR3 DNA reads TGTGCCTGGGAACTGGGGGGATATAGAACAGATACGCAGTATTTT. Amino acids: CAWELGGYRTDTQYF. Together with reference TRBV30 and TRBJ2-3, the CDR3 gives the full variable domain: SQTIHQWPATLVQPVGSPLSLECTVEGTSNPNLYWYRQAAGRGLQLLFYSVGIGQISSEVPQNLSASRPQDRQFILSSKKLLLSDSGFYLCAWELGGYRTDTQYFGPGTRLTVL.

This clonotype was counted only a few times. The J gene is TRBJ2-7, the V gene TRBV10-3, with D possibly being TRBD1 (6 bases). The CDR3 runs 14 residues. Germline V gene lookup returns CDR1 ENHRY and CDR2 SYGVKD. With 3 bases removed from V and 0 bases from J, the gap between germline ends came to 9 bases. In DNA, the CDR3 is TGTGCCATCAGTGAAGAGGACAGCTCCTACGAGCAGTACTTC. This translates into CAISEEDSSYEQYF.